The sequence of this T cell receptor beta chain was determined in a study of cytomegalovirus exposure and HLA in healthy donors. About the study: About 85 million unique TCR sequences came from HLA-typed donors in an early release.

This clone has a handful of counts. Germline V gene data show CDR1 as MNHEY and CDR2 as SMNVEV (reference sequence). V lost 5 bases, J lost 0 bases, and 5 bases stayed unmatched. The CDR3 consists of 15 residues. The PCR had 60 Vbeta and 13 Jbeta primers. The method was immunoSEQ multiplex PCR; TCRdb's version includes in-frame clones alone and lacks a portion of them. The sample records roughly 100,000 clones, 13% to 15% being singletons. The source is a female donor in good health and CMV-seronegative. Sample: PBMCs. The chain recombines TRBV27 with TRBJ2-3; 7 nucleotides match TRBD1. CDR3 DNA sequence: TGTGCCAGCAGTCGAAACAGGGGAAGCACAGATACGCAGTATTTT. Translated, it gives CASSRNRGSTDTQYF.